The 16 T cell receptor beta chains below come from one sample, sequenced in a study of shared clonotypes between healthy human individuals. Naive-designated CD8 cells lacked CD45RO, were positively enriched for CCR7, and omitted terminally differentiated effector memory CD45RA+ cells. Method: immunoSEQ multiplex PCR; TCRdb's copy keeps in-frame clones and lacks some. The table has 2 million to 2.5 million clones, about 92% seen once. Sequenced sample: naive CD8+ T cells from PBMCs. These receptors all come from a man in his late teens or twenties in good health. Some clones in this sample may be carry-over from other donors' samples.

The chain carries TRBV29-1 and TRBJ1-2; D unclear. Germline assignment: CDR1 SQVTM and CDR2 ANQGSEA. The V end was cut by 5 bases, the J end by 3 bases, with 13 bases between. The CDR3 is made up of 13 amino acids. The CDR3 is CSVPTEPDYGYTF. CDR3 nucleotides: TGCAGCGTTCCAACAGAACCAGACTATGGCTACACCTTC.

This clone has just one count. The V call is TRBV29-1, the J call TRBJ1-2, with 12 positions matching TRBD1. Germline values: CDR1 SQVTM, CDR2 ANQGSEA. CDR3 size: 15 residues. The trim removed 5 bases at V and 8 bases at J, leaving 12 bases unmatched. The CDR3, as DNA: TGCAGCGTTTTTAACCCGGGACAGGGGGCGGTCGGCTACACCTTC. Protein sequence: CSVFNPGQGAVGYTF.

The chain joins TRBV16 to TRBJ2-7; perhaps TRBD2 as D (5 bases). The V end lost 0 bases, the J end lost 6 bases, and 18 bases lay between the germline ends. In germline, CDR1 is KGHSY, CDR2 FQNENV. CDR3 length: 16 amino acids. The CDR3 DNA sequence: TGTGCCAGCAGCCAATCCGGCAGGACGTTTGAGGGCGAGCAGTACTTC. Its protein is CASSQSGRTFEGEQYF. The complete variable domain, with remaining parts taken from reference TRBV16 and TRBJ2-7, reads GEEVAQTPKHLVRGEGQKAKLYCAPIKGHSYVFWYQQVLKNEFKFLISFQNENVFDETGMPKERFSAKCLPNSPCSLEIQATKLEDSAVYFCASSQSGRTFEGEQYFGPGTRLTVT.

The V gene is TRBV4-1, the J gene TRBJ1-1, with D possibly being TRBD1 (6 bases). The CDR3 sequence is 15 residues long. Germline values: CDR1 MGHRA, CDR2 YSYEKL. Between the trimmed V and J ends, which lost 4 bases and 0 bases, there was a span of 12 bases. CDR3 nucleotides: TGCGCCAGCAGCCCAAGCCAGGGGCTGAACACTGAAGCTTTCTTT. This sequence encodes CASSPSQGLNTEAFF.

This chain connects TRBV27 to TRBJ2-2; D is uncertain. V lost 5 bases, J lost 6 bases, and 10 bases lay in between. The CDR3 sequence is 13 residues long. Germline lookup yields CDR1 MNHEY and CDR2 SMNVEV (reference sequence). The CDR3 coding sequence is TGTGCCAGCAGTCTTACTACGTCCGGGGAGCTGTTTTTT. Its protein is CASSLTTSGELFF.

The J gene is TRBJ2-7, the V gene TRBV11-3, with D perhaps given as TRBD1 or TRBD2 (5 bases each). The germline V gene has CDR1 SGHNT and CDR2 YENEEA. Trimming removed 5 bases at V and 3 bases at J, with 14 bases between. This CDR3 contains 14 residues. DNA of the CDR3: TGTGCCAGCAGCCCCCGGGACCAAAGCTACGAGCAGTACTTC. It encodes CASSPRDQSYEQYF.

The chain combines TRBV27 with TRBJ2-1, with D tentatively TRBD2 (6 bases). The CDR3 loop spans 14 amino acids. CDR1 MNHEY and CDR2 SMNVEV come from the germline V gene (reference sequence). V was trimmed by 7 bases and J by 3 bases, leaving 13 bases between them. The CDR3 region has the DNA TGTGCCAGCATGAGGCTAGCGTTCTACAATGAGCAGTTCTTC. The encoded protein is CASMRLAFYNEQFF.

The chain combines TRBV11-2 with TRBJ2-1; TRBD1 aligns across 8 bases. The CDR3 totals 13 residues. The germline gives CDR1 SGHAT, CDR2 FQNNGV. With 11 bases clipped from V and 4 bases from J, the junction kept 7 bases outside the gene matches. The CDR3 DNA reads as TGTGCCGGACAGGGTCGGGAATACAATGAGCAGTTCTTC. Translating it yields CAGQGREYNEQFF.

The chain has TRBV7-6 and TRBJ2-7, with 7 nucleotides matching TRBD2. The CDR3 spans 14 residues. The V gene end was trimmed by 8 bases and the J gene end by 3 bases; junction bases not matched to a gene: 10. Germline V gene data show CDR1 as SGHVS and CDR2 as FNYEAQ. CDR3 sequence: CASALSGASYEQYF. CDR3 DNA sequence: TGTGCCAGCGCCCTAAGCGGGGCCAGCTACGAGCAGTACTTC.

For this clone: Because the CDR3's place on the DNA is in doubt, the DNA is left out and the CDR3 is given as listed by TCRdb. The chain carries TRBV19 and TRBJ2-5. The germline V gene encodes CDR1 LNHDA and CDR2 SQIVND (reference sequence). The CDR3 is 13 residues long, counting both termini. The CDR3 region is CASSTSGWETQYF.

This clone has just one count. The chain carries TRBV9 and TRBJ1-2, with D perhaps matching TRBD1 (6 bases). The CDR3 runs 15 residues. V was trimmed by 4 bases and J by 1 base, leaving 14 bases between them. From germline, CDR1 is SGDLS and CDR2 YYNGEE. The CDR3 DNA is TGTGCCAGCAGCAAGGACAGAACTTTTAACTATGGCTACACCTTC. Protein: CASSKDRTFNYGYTF. The full variable domain, completed using reference TRBV9 and TRBJ1-2, is DSGVTQTPKHLITATGQRVTLRCSPRSGDLSVYWYQQSLDQGLQFLIQYYNGEERAKGNILERFSAQQFPDLHSELNLSSLELGDSALYFCASSKDRTFNYGYTFGSGTRLTVV.

This chain joins TRBV27 and TRBJ2-7, with D maybe TRBD1 (5 bases). V was trimmed by 5 bases and J by 2 bases, leaving 13 bases between them. The CDR3 runs 14 residues. CDR1 is MNHEY and CDR2 is SMNVEV in the germline V gene (reference sequence). The DNA for the CDR3 is TGTGCCAGCAGTACCTTAGACAGCGCCTACGAGCAGTACTTC. As protein: CASSTLDSAYEQYF.

The chain recombines TRBV15 with TRBJ2-2; 7 nucleotides match TRBD2. Germline CDR1 reads LNHNV; CDR2 reads YYDKDF (reference sequence). Trimming cost V 5 bases and J 7 bases; bases outside gene matches: 10. This CDR3 is 15 amino acids long. The CDR3 region is CATSSRGGGVGELFF. CDR3 DNA: TGTGCCACCAGCTCTCGCGGGGGAGGGGTCGGGGAGCTGTTTTTT.

This rearrangement joins TRBV7-9 to TRBJ2-7; tentative D call: TRBD1 (6 bases). The CDR3 is made up of 12 amino acids. Trimming left V 4 bases short and J 5 bases short, with 9 bases between. The V gene's germline CDR1 is SEHNR and CDR2 FQNEAQ (reference sequence). The CDR3 protein is CASSSSGDEQYF. For the CDR3, the DNA is TGTGCCAGCAGCTCCTCAGGGGACGAGCAGTACTTC.

The chain uses TRBV6-1 and TRBJ2-7; D not certain. Trimming removed 7 bases from V and 1 base from J, with 14 bases in between. Germline V lookup: CDR1 MNHNS, CDR2 SASEGT. The CDR3 is 14 residues long. The CDR3 DNA sequence: TGTGCCAGCAAGACCGTCCAGCCTTCCTACGAGCAGTACTTC. Translating it yields CASKTVQPSYEQYF.

This clone came up a few times. The rearrangement links TRBV6-5 to TRBJ1-1, with a possible D match to TRBD1 (6 bases). In germline, CDR1 is MNHEY, CDR2 SVGAGI. With 6 bases removed from V and 1 base from J, the gap between germline ends came to 12 bases. CDR3 size: 14 residues. CDR3 DNA sequence: TGTGCCAGCAGGTACAGGGTCGGGAACACTGAAGCTTTCTTT. Translated, it gives CASRYRVGNTEAFF.